One sample yielded the 2 T cell receptor beta chains listed below, sequenced in a study of control samples from healthy donors and cancer patients. This table comes from immunoSEQ multiplex PCR, and its TCRdb copy is limited to in-frame clones, with some not included. In the table there are 90,000 to 150,000 clones, approximately 90% of which are singletons. The material sequenced was blood. These receptors originate from a woman between 18 and 29 years old in good health.

The J gene is TRBJ1-5, the V gene TRBV7-8, with 7 bases identical to TRBD1. Germline CDR1 and CDR2: SGHVS and FQNEAQ. This CDR3 is built from 16 residues. V shed 5 bases and J 2 bases; nucleotides not matched to a gene: 9. The CDR3 DNA follows: TGTGCCAGCAGCCAAATCCCCGGGACAGGCAATCAGCCCCAGCATTTT. It yields the protein CASSQIPGTGNQPQHF.

The chain uses TRBV6-5 and TRBJ2-7; TRBD1 aligns across 7 bases. Trimming removed 4 bases from V and 4 bases from J; junction bases left unmatched: 4. The CDR3 runs 13 residues. The germline V gene has CDR1 MNHEY and CDR2 SVGAGI. For the CDR3, the DNA is TGTGCCAGCAGTTCAACGACAGGGTACGAGCAGTACTTC. This translates into CASSSTTGYEQYF.